This TCR beta chain was identified in a study of blood T cell repertoires in COVID-19. Clones were read by immunoSEQ multiplex PCR, and TCRdb kept only the in-frame ones, dropping some. The data contain over 40,000 clones, approximately 90% of them seen just once; the ten biggest clones take up more than 8%. The CDR3 has 14 residues. Germline V lookup: CDR1 SEHNR, CDR2 FQNEAQ (reference sequence). V shed 2 bases and J shed 5 bases, with 12 bases lying between them. The TCR sequence derives from a woman of 80 years or more with acute or convalescent COVID-19. The rearrangement links TRBV7-9 to TRBJ2-5, with D possibly TRBD2 on 6 matching bases. The sample comprised peripheral blood. DNA of the CDR3: TGTGCCAGCAGCTTATTGCGGGATTGGGAGACCCAGTACTTC. It translates to CASSLLRDWETQYF. Full variable domain (rest looked up from reference TRBV7-9 and TRBJ2-5): DTGVSQNPRHKITKRGQNVTFRCDPISEHNRLYWYRQTLGQGPEFLTYFQNEAQLEKSRLLSDRFSAERPKGSFSTLEIQRTEQGDSAMYLCASSLLRDWETQYFGPGTRLLVL.